This TCR beta chain appears in the sequencing data of a study of human T cells and chemical hapten exposure. The time point was: pre-sensitization, week 0. Treatment noted: therapeutic diphenylcyclopropenone sensitization with weekly scalp DPC. This clonotype was observed a handful of times. TCRdb passed the RACE reads through MiXCR, listing each CDR3 protein once. Of over 300,000 distinct CDR3 sequences in the sample, approximately 5% were seen once. Germline lookup yields CDR1 KGHSH and CDR2 LQKENI. V dropped 6 bases and J dropped 0 bases, with 17 bases sitting between them. The CDR3 runs 16 residues.

The sample was whole blood, taken in connection with sensitization to the hapten diphenylcyclopropenone (DPC). The receptor was derived from a woman between 45 and 60 years old with alopecia areata. Some clones in this sample may be carry-over from other donors' samples. This chain joins TRBV18 and TRBJ1-2; D may be TRBD1 (5 bases). DNA for the CDR3: TGTGCCAGCTCCCGAGCCGGGACCGATTCTAACTATGGCTACACCTTC. Translating it yields CASSRAGTDSNYGYTF. The entire variable domain, with the rest obtained from reference TRBV18 and TRBJ1-2, is as follows: NAGVMQNPRHLVRRRGQEARLRCSPMKGHSHVYWYRQLPEEGLKFMVYLQKENIIDESGMPKERFSAEFPKEGPSILRIQQVVRGDSAAYFCASSRAGTDSNYGYTFGSGTRLTVV.